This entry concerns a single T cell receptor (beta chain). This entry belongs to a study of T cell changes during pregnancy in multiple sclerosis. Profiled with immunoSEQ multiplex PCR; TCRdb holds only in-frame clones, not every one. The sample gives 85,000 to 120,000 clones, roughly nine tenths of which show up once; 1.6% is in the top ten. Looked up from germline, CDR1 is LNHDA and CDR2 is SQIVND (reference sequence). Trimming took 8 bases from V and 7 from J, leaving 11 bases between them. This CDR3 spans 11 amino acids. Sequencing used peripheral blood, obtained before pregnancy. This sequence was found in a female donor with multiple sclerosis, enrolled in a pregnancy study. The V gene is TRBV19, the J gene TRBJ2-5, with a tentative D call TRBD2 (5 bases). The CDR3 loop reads CASSSRGTQYF. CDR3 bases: TGTGCCAGTTCCAGCCGGGGGACCCAGTACTTC.